What follows are 22 T cell receptor beta chains derived from one specimen sequenced in a study of blood T cell repertoires in COVID-19. Some clones are missing from TCRdb's copy, which holds only in-frame ones; the method was immunoSEQ multiplex PCR. The sample has 380,000 or so clones; 88% are singletons. Sequences were obtained from PBMCs or T cells enriched from blood (not recorded which). The receptors stem from a woman in her forties with acute COVID-19.

The chain recombines TRBV5-1 with TRBJ2-7; 10 bases are a match to TRBD2. CDR1 is SGHRS, CDR2 YFSETQ, per germline. CDR3 length: 15 residues. The V gene end was trimmed by 3 bases and the J gene end by 3 bases; junction bases not matched to a gene: 6. The CDR3 sequence: CASSWLAGDDYEQYF. As DNA, the CDR3 is TGCGCCAGCAGCTGGCTAGCGGGGGACGACTACGAGCAGTACTTC.

The chain couples TRBV7-9 to TRBJ1-6; TRBD1 matches at 11 bases. Per germline, CDR1 SEHNR and CDR2 FQNEAQ (reference sequence). Germline trimming cut 4 bases from V and 7 bases from J; bases unmatched to any gene: 3. The CDR3 covers 15 residues. Here the CDR3 DNA reads TGTGCCAGCAGCTCCGGGACAGGGGGGAATTCACCCCTCCACTTT. It is translated as CASSSGTGGNSPLHF.

The rearrangement uses TRBV7-8 and TRBJ1-5; perhaps TRBD1 as D (5 bases). Germline V gives CDR1 SGHVS, CDR2 FQNEAQ. The CDR3 consists of 15 residues. V gave up 2 bases and J gave up 3 bases, with 11 bases separating them. CDR3 sequence reads: CASSLYRRDNQPQHF. CDR3 nucleotides: TGTGCCAGCAGCTTATACAGGAGGGACAATCAGCCCCAGCATTTT. The full variable domain, in which reference TRBV7-8 and TRBJ1-5 provide the parts outside the CDR3, is GAGVSQSPRYKVAKRGQDVALRCDPISGHVSLFWYQQALGQGPEFLTYFQNEAQLDKSGLPSDRFFAERPEGSVSTLKIQRTQQEDSAVYLCASSLYRRDNQPQHFGDGTRLSIL.

This chain uses TRBV11-3 with TRBJ2-1; 14 bases map to TRBD2. Germline V gives CDR1 SGHNT, CDR2 YENEEA. There are 16 residues in the CDR3. Unmatched junction bases numbered 10, after V lost 5 bases and J lost 10 bases. The CDR3 is CASSPPTSGGASEQFF. Written as DNA, the CDR3 is TGTGCCAGCAGCCCGCCGACTAGCGGGGGGGCGTCGGAGCAGTTCTTC.

As DNA, the CDR3 is TGTGCCAGCAGTCCTCTCACTAGCGGGATCTACCAAGAGACCCAGTACTTC. Its protein product is CASSPLTSGIYQETQYF. The chain employs TRBV7-9 and TRBJ2-5; 10 bases map to TRBD2. V shed 6 bases and J 0 bases; nucleotides not matched to a gene: 10. The CDR3 is made up of 17 amino acids. CDR1 SEHNR and CDR2 FQNEAQ come from the germline V gene (reference sequence).

The V call is TRBV15, the J call TRBJ2-5, with 14 positions matching TRBD2. Germline CDR1 reads LNHNV; CDR2 reads YYDKDF (reference sequence). CDR3 length: 17 amino acids. The ends lost 3 bases at V and 2 bases at J; junction bases unmatched: 5. CDR3 DNA sequence: TGTGCCACCAGCAGTCCGGGACTAGCGGGGGAACAAGAGACCCAGTACTTC. Residues: CATSSPGLAGEQETQYF.

The chain links TRBV6-5 to TRBJ1-1; D remains unclear. V was clipped by 0 bases and J by 3 bases, with 8 bases between them. Germline V CDR1 and CDR2: MNHEY, SVGAGI. The CDR3 length is 14 residues. CDR3 loop: CASSYSSRHTEAFF. CDR3 nucleotides: TGTGCCAGCAGTTACTCCTCGAGGCACACTGAAGCTTTCTTT.

The V gene is TRBV15, the J gene TRBJ1-2, with 8 bases lining up with TRBD1. CDR1 and CDR2 (germline): LNHNV, YYDKDF (reference sequence). J was trimmed by 4 bases and V by 3 bases; bases with no gene match: 13. The CDR3 extends over 17 amino acids. CDR3 coding DNA: TGTGCCACCAGCAGGGGTGGTGTCAAAGGACAGGGCTATGGCTACACCTTC. It translates to CATSRGGVKGQGYGYTF.

This clone was picked up one time. The genes are TRBV15 and TRBJ2-6; D remains unclear. The germline CDR1 and CDR2 sequences are LNHNV and YYDKDF (reference sequence). This CDR3 comprises 13 residues. V was shortened by 5 bases and J by 0 bases, with 2 bases between the two germline ends. CDR3 region: CATSLSGANVLTF. The CDR3 nucleotides read TGTGCCACCAGCCTCTCTGGGGCCAACGTCCTGACTTTC.

The chain is built from TRBV23-1 and TRBJ1-5; weak D call: TRBD1 (5 bases). TRBV23-1 is filed as an ORF, its function uncertain. The CDR3 extends over 15 amino acids. With 4 bases removed from V and 1 base from J, the gap between germline ends came to 11 bases. The CDR3 coding sequence is TGCGCCAGCAGTCCCGGAGGGGAGAGCAATCAGCCCCAGCATTTT. The encoded protein is CASSPGGESNQPQHF.

The chain recombines TRBV13 with TRBJ1-3, with a weak D call TRBD1 (6 bases). Germline loops: CDR1 PRHDT, CDR2 FYEKMQ (reference sequence). Trimming left V 6 bases short and J 0 bases short, with 15 bases between. This CDR3 is built from 16 residues. CDR3 residues: CASSSQGLSSGNTIYF. CDR3 DNA sequence: TGTGCCAGCAGTTCTCAGGGGCTGAGCTCTGGAAACACCATATATTTT.

V gene TRBV3-1 (or the pseudogene TRBV3-2) combines with J gene TRBJ2-7; D not certain. The CDR3 extends over 13 amino acids. Germline lookup yields CDR1 LGHDT and CDR2 YNNKEL (reference sequence). The germline V and J ends were trimmed by 1 base and 0 bases, with 4 bases remaining between them. The CDR3 sequence: CASSQGSSYEQYF. In nucleotides, the CDR3 is TGTGCCAGCAGCCAAGGGAGCTCCTACGAGCAGTACTTC.

DNA for the CDR3: TGTGCCAGCAGCCGCGGGGGCAACACCGGGGAGCTGTTTTTT. This translates into CASSRGGNTGELFF. The chain couples TRBV11-3 to TRBJ2-2, with D perhaps TRBD2 (7 bases). V was shortened by 5 bases and J by 2 bases, with 9 bases between the two germline ends. CDR3 length: 14 amino acids. The germline gives CDR1 SGHNT, CDR2 YENEEA.

V usage is TRBV28 and J usage is TRBJ2-7, with a weak D call TRBD1 (5 bases). V was pared by 6 bases and J by 3 bases, with 12 bases between. This CDR3 region has 13 residues. The germline V gene has CDR1 MDHEN and CDR2 SYDVKM. The CDR3 loop is CASRTTAYYEQYF. The CDR3 DNA follows: TGTGCCAGCAGGACGACAGCTTACTACGAGCAGTACTTC.

DNA for the CDR3: TGCGCCAGCAGTATTTTAACTACCTTTAATTCACCCCTCCACTTT. This sequence encodes CASSILTTFNSPLHF. The J gene is TRBJ1-6, the V gene TRBV4-1; D is undetermined. The V end was cut by 6 bases, the J end by 6 bases, with 15 bases between. The CDR3 has 15 residues. Germline V gene data show CDR1 as MGHRA and CDR2 as YSYEKL.

This clone was seen only once. The chain recombines TRBV7-9 with TRBJ1-6, with a tentative D call TRBD1 (5 bases). This CDR3 comprises 14 residues. Trimming removed 4 bases from V and 10 bases from J, with 14 bases in between. The germline gives CDR1 SEHNR, CDR2 FQNEAQ (reference sequence). The CDR3: CASSSAGGESPLHF. The CDR3 DNA follows: TGTGCCAGCAGCTCGGCGGGGGGAGAATCACCCCTCCACTTT.

The V and J genes are TRBV19 and TRBJ1-4, with D maybe TRBD1 (5 bases). The germline gives CDR1 LNHDA, CDR2 SQIVND (reference sequence). The CDR3 loop spans 16 amino acids. With 4 bases removed from V and 1 base from J, the gap between germline ends came to 13 bases. CDR3 coding DNA: TGTGCCAGTAGTAGCGACGCGACAGTAACTAATGAAAAACTGTTTTTT. Its translation: CASSSDATVTNEKLFF.

The CDR3 DNA is TGTGCCAGCAGTTACTCGAGTAGACTGACTAGGGGCTACACCTTC. Translated: CASSYSSRLTRGYTF. This chain links TRBV6-5 with TRBJ1-2; unclear D gene. The CDR3 is 15 residues long. The ends were cut back, 0 bases at V and 8 bases at J, with 16 bases in the middle. Germline CDR1 is MNHEY and CDR2 is SVGAGI.

The chain is built from TRBV5-6 and TRBJ1-6, with TRBD1 matching over 9 bases. Germline V gene lookup returns CDR1 SGHDT and CDR2 YYEEEE. After removal of 3 bases from V and 8 bases from J, the junction contained 6 bases not matched to a gene. This CDR3 region has 15 residues. In nucleotides, the CDR3 is TGTGCCAGCAGCTCGGGACAGGGTTTCTATTCACCCCTCCACTTT. Amino acid sequence: CASSSGQGFYSPLHF.

V usage is TRBV7-2 and J usage is TRBJ1-5; D remains unclear. Germline V gene sequence: CDR1 SGHTA, CDR2 FQGNSA. The CDR3 is 13 amino acids. Trimming left V 6 bases short and J 7 bases short, with 13 bases between. CDR3 sequence: CASSSVPGQPQHF. As DNA, the CDR3 is TGTGCCAGCAGTTCGGTTCCGGGACAGCCCCAGCATTTT. Combining the CDR3 with reference TRBV7-2 and TRBJ1-5 gives the whole variable domain GAGVSQSPSNKVTEKGKDVELRCDPISGHTALYWYRQSLGQGLEFLIYFQGNSAPDKSGLPSDRFSAERTGGSVSTLTIQRTQQEDSAVYLCASSSVPGQPQHFGDGTRLSIL.

The chain employs TRBV2 and TRBJ2-7; 11 nucleotides line up with TRBD2. The CDR3 extends over 17 amino acids. Germline-derived CDR1 and CDR2 are SNHLY and FYNNEI. V shed 1 base, J shed 4 bases, and the junction held 9 bases outside the gene matches. CDR3 coding DNA: TGTGCCAGCAGTGAAGTCTTTAAACTAGCGGGGGTATACGAGCAGTACTTC. Its protein product is CASSEVFKLAGVYEQYF.

In this sample, this clone turned up a few times. This rearrangement joins TRBV4-2 to TRBJ1-2, with TRBD1 matching over 8 bases. The CDR3 totals 15 residues. Germline V gives CDR1 LGHNA, CDR2 YNFKEQ. V lost 5 bases, J lost 6 bases, and 11 bases stayed unmatched. CDR3 bases: TGTGCCAGCAGCGGAACGTCCGGGACAGGAAATGGCTACACCTTC. Residues: CASSGTSGTGNGYTF.